This T cell receptor (beta chain) was recovered during a study of T cells after yellow fever vaccination. This clonotype was counted between two and nine times. TCRdb independently ran MiXCR on the 5' RACE reads; one entry per CDR3 protein. The sample carries about 200,000 distinct CDR3 sequences, roughly 3% recorded once. Here the sequenced sample was CD4+ T cells sorted from PBMCs, taken 10 days after the yellow fever booster vaccination. This clonotype was obtained from a man between 18 and 35 years old who received the YFV17D yellow fever vaccine.

CDR3 residues: CASSSEGPGYSNQPQHF. The DNA of the CDR3 is TGTGCCAGCTCCTCCGAGGGCCCCGGATATAGCAATCAGCCCCAGCATTTT. This chain links TRBV18 with TRBJ1-5; D remains ambiguous. The CDR3 runs to 17 residues. Germline V gene data show CDR1 as KGHSH and CDR2 as LQKENI. With 6 bases removed from V and 0 bases from J, the gap between germline ends came to 18 bases.